This T cell receptor beta chain is from a study of T cell responses to AZD1222 COVID-19 vaccine. Overall study findings and caveats: Only a handful of AZD1222 recipients tested seropositive at baseline.

Trimming cost V 4 bases and J 8 bases, with 7 bases left between them. CDR1 and CDR2 (germline): DFQATT, SNEGSKA (reference sequence). CDR3 length equals 10 residues. The table came from immunoSEQ multiplex PCR; TCRdb's copy has only in-frame clones and leaves some out. The table records tens of thousands of clones, roughly 87% of them present only once. On this clone itself: The target antigen is unknown.

The rearrangement uses TRBV20-1 and TRBJ2-3; D call uncertain. The sample was peripheral blood, taken 28 days after the second AZD1222 dose. This sequence originates from an adult who received the AZD1222 COVID-19 vaccine. The chain's CDR3 is CSAILGTQYF. The CDR3 coding sequence is TGCAGTGCTATACTTGGTACGCAGTATTTT.